This TCR beta chain was captured by sequencing in a study of blood T cell repertoires in COVID-19. Study context: Italy, Spain and the United States were the sources of the convalescent and acute COVID-19 samples. Sources were T cells, B-cell-depleted T cells, or PBMCs; the material itself was cDNA or gDNA.

Trimming took 6 bases from V and 2 from J, leaving 11 bases between them. CDR1 is LNHDA, CDR2 SQIVND, per germline (reference sequence). The CDR3 is made up of 14 amino acids. This clone was recorded a few times. TCRdb's copy holds only in-frame clones and misses some; the assay was immunoSEQ multiplex PCR. The sample has 200,000 to 250,000 clones; over 75% are singletons. This clonotype was sampled from a woman aged 40-49 years who had recovered from COVID-19. The V call is TRBV19, the J call TRBJ1-5; tentative D call: TRBD1 (5 bases). The sequenced sample was peripheral blood. The CDR3 spells CASRSRGGNQPQHF. The CDR3 DNA reads TGTGCCAGTAGGTCAAGGGGCGGCAATCAGCCCCAGCATTTT. The complete variable domain, with remaining parts taken from reference TRBV19 and TRBJ1-5, reads DGGITQSPKYLFRKEGQNVTLSCEQNLNHDAMYWYRQDPGQGLRLIYYSQIVNDFQKGDIAEGYSVSREKKESFPLTVTSAQKNPTAFYLCASRSRGGNQPQHFGDGTRLSIL.